The rows below give T cell receptor beta chains drawn from one sample of a study of blood T cell repertoires in COVID-19. TCRdb's table, derived via immunoSEQ multiplex PCR, lists solely in-frame clones and lacks some. The table records tens of thousands of clones, approximately 86% of them present only once. The sequenced sample was peripheral blood. The receptors shown here come from a man aged 50-59 years with active COVID-19. CDR3s include the opening cysteine and the closing phenylalanine or tryptophan. Each record gives: V gene, D gene, clone size, J gene, CDR3 protein, CDR3 DNA. D genes are given only for firm matches. Size values are once, few and many counts, or a class for expanded clones, and some rows have none.

V gene: TRBV9
D gene: TRBD2
clone size: -
J gene: TRBJ2-3
CDR3 protein: CASSVGAGGPPLADTQYF
CDR3 DNA: TGTGCCAGCAGCGTAGGGGCGGGGGGGCCTCCCCTAGCAGATACGCAGTATTTT

V gene: TRBV6-5
D gene: -
clone size: few
J gene: TRBJ2-3
CDR3 protein: CASSPPHGDTQYF
CDR3 DNA: TGTGCCAGCAGCCCCCCTCACGGGGATACGCAGTATTTT

V gene: TRBV24-1
D gene: TRBD2
clone size: -
J gene: TRBJ2-1
CDR3 protein: CATSDSGASGYYNEQFF
CDR3 DNA: TGTGCCACCAGTGATAGTGGGGCTAGCGGTTACTACAATGAGCAGTTCTTC

V gene: TRBV19
D gene: TRBD2
clone size: -
J gene: TRBJ2-1
CDR3 protein: CASSIAAGEYNEQFF
CDR3 DNA: TGTGCCAGTAGTATAGCGGCGGGGGAATACAATGAGCAGTTCTTC

V gene: TRBV20-1
D gene: -
clone size: -
J gene: TRBJ2-7
CDR3 protein: CSARDNYEQYF
CDR3 DNA: TGCAGTGCCCGGGACAACTACGAGCAGTACTTC

V gene: TRBV6-6
D gene: TRBD1
clone size: -
J gene: TRBJ1-2
CDR3 protein: CASSPPGQNYGYTF
CDR3 DNA: TGTGCCAGCAGCCCACCGGGACAGAATTATGGCTACACCTTC

V gene: TRBV27
D gene: TRBD1
clone size: -
J gene: TRBJ2-2
CDR3 protein: CASSLRGQNTGELFF
CDR3 DNA: TGTGCCAGCAGTTTAAGGGGACAGAATACCGGGGAGCTGTTTTTT

V gene: TRBV28
D gene: TRBD1
clone size: -
J gene: TRBJ2-3
CDR3 protein: CASRPGTGFSTDTQYF
CDR3 DNA: TGTGCCAGCAGACCCGGGACAGGATTTAGCACAGATACGCAGTATTTT

V gene: TRBV5-6
D gene: -
clone size: -
J gene: TRBJ1-1
CDR3 protein: CASRNLGGENTEAFF
CDR3 DNA: TGTGCCAGCAGAAATCTTGGGGGGGAGAACACTGAAGCTTTCTTT

V gene: TRBV7-6
D gene: TRBD1
clone size: -
J gene: TRBJ1-4
CDR3 protein: CASSRNRGPGEKLFF
CDR3 DNA: TGTGCCAGCAGCCGTAACAGGGGGCCAGGTGAAAAACTGTTTTTT

V gene: TRBV9
D gene: -
clone size: -
J gene: TRBJ2-2
CDR3 protein: CASSLGNTNTGELFF
CDR3 DNA: TGTGCCAGCAGCCTAGGAAACACGAACACCGGGGAGCTGTTTTTT

V gene: TRBV19
D gene: -
clone size: -
J gene: TRBJ1-1
CDR3 protein: CASSVSDNTEAFF
CDR3 DNA: TGTGCCAGTAGTGTCAGCGATAACACTGAAGCTTTCTTT

V gene: TRBV5-4
D gene: -
clone size: -
J gene: TRBJ1-5
CDR3 protein: CASSGGGNQPQHF
CDR3 DNA: TGTGCCAGCTCGGGGGGGGGCAATCAGCCCCAGCATTTT

V gene: TRBV6-5
D gene: -
clone size: -
J gene: TRBJ2-1
CDR3 protein: CASSYLVGGPGNEQFF
CDR3 DNA: TGTGCCAGCAGTTACCTTGTGGGGGGGCCGGGCAATGAGCAGTTCTTC

V gene: TRBV6-5
D gene: -
clone size: -
J gene: TRBJ1-2
CDR3 protein: CASSGLANYGYTF
CDR3 DNA: TGTGCCAGCAGCGGACTAGCTAACTATGGCTACACCTTC

V gene: TRBV9
D gene: TRBD2
clone size: -
J gene: TRBJ2-1
CDR3 protein: CASSVGSGGLNEQFF
CDR3 DNA: TGTGCCAGCAGCGTAGGTAGCGGGGGGCTCAATGAGCAGTTCTTC

V gene: TRBV7-6
D gene: TRBD1
clone size: -
J gene: TRBJ1-6
CDR3 protein: CASSRRQGNYSPLHF
CDR3 DNA: TGTGCCAGCAGCCGCAGACAGGGAAACTATTCACCCCTCCACTTT

V gene: TRBV12-3/TRBV12-4
D gene: -
clone size: few
J gene: TRBJ2-7
CDR3 protein: CASSDTGNEQYF
CDR3 DNA: TGTGCCAGCAGTGACACAGGGAACGAGCAGTACTTC

V gene: TRBV6-4
D gene: TRBD1
clone size: -
J gene: TRBJ1-1
CDR3 protein: CASRATGLYTEAFF
CDR3 DNA: TGTGCCAGCAGAGCGACAGGGCTATACACTGAAGCTTTCTTT

V gene: TRBV3-1/TRBV3-2
D gene: -
clone size: -
J gene: TRBJ2-3
CDR3 protein: CASSNRDSTDTQYF
CDR3 DNA: TGTGCCAGCAGCAACAGGGACAGCACAGATACGCAGTATTTT

V gene: TRBV7-9
D gene: -
clone size: -
J gene: TRBJ1-2
CDR3 protein: CASSFPPTGDYGYTF
CDR3 DNA: TGTGCCAGCAGCTTTCCCCCGACAGGAGACTATGGCTACACCTTC

V gene: TRBV12-1
D gene: -
clone size: once
J gene: TRBJ2-3
CDR3 protein: CASRDPKELAGRYSTDTQYF
CDR3 DNA: TGTGCCAGCAGGGACCCCAAGGAACTAGCGGGGCGATATAGCACAGATACGCAGTATTTT

V gene: TRBV5-8
D gene: -
clone size: -
J gene: TRBJ1-5
CDR3 protein: CASSLNRNNQPQHF
CDR3 DNA: TGTGCCAGCAGCCTAAACAGGAATAATCAGCCCCAGCATTTT

V gene: TRBV19
D gene: -
clone size: -
J gene: TRBJ1-2
CDR3 protein: CASSLYSPSNYGYTF
CDR3 DNA: TGTGCCAGTAGCCTTTACTCCCCCTCCAACTATGGCTACACCTTC

V gene: TRBV13
D gene: -
clone size: -
J gene: TRBJ2-7
CDR3 protein: CASSFRYEQYF
CDR3 DNA: TGTGCCAGCAGCTTCAGGTACGAGCAGTACTTC

V gene: TRBV2
D gene: TRBD1
clone size: once
J gene: TRBJ1-5
CDR3 protein: CASSSGTDDYQPQHF
CDR3 DNA: TGTGCCAGCAGCTCCGGGACAGACGATTATCAGCCCCAGCATTTT

V gene: TRBV7-2
D gene: TRBD1
clone size: -
J gene: TRBJ1-2
CDR3 protein: CASSSRDRAISGYTF
CDR3 DNA: TGTGCCAGCAGCTCGCGGGACAGGGCAATCTCCGGCTACACCTTC

V gene: TRBV6-1
D gene: -
clone size: -
J gene: TRBJ1-3
CDR3 protein: CASSEAAGFGNTIYF
CDR3 DNA: TGTGCCAGCAGTGAAGCAGCGGGATTTGGAAACACCATATATTTT

V gene: TRBV6-5
D gene: -
clone size: -
J gene: TRBJ1-5
CDR3 protein: CASSYGGSQPQHF
CDR3 DNA: TGTGCCAGCAGTTACGGGGGGTCTCAGCCCCAGCATTTT

V gene: TRBV3-1/TRBV3-2
D gene: TRBD1
clone size: -
J gene: TRBJ1-6
CDR3 protein: CASSRAWDSNSPLHF
CDR3 DNA: TGTGCCAGCAGCCGAGCGTGGGACAGCAATTCACCCCTCCACTTT

V gene: TRBV20-1
D gene: -
clone size: few
J gene: TRBJ2-7
CDR3 protein: CSASRQTSTYEQYF
CDR3 DNA: TGCAGTGCTAGTAGGCAGACTAGTACCTACGAGCAGTACTTC

V gene: TRBV19
D gene: TRBD1
clone size: -
J gene: TRBJ1-1
CDR3 protein: CASSLQGAEWNTEAFF
CDR3 DNA: TGTGCCAGTAGTCTACAGGGGGCGGAATGGAACACTGAAGCTTTCTTT

V gene: TRBV6-5
D gene: TRBD2
clone size: -
J gene: TRBJ2-5
CDR3 protein: CASSRLAGNQETQYF
CDR3 DNA: TGTGCCAGCAGTAGACTAGCGGGCAACCAAGAGACCCAGTACTTC

V gene: TRBV5-1
D gene: TRBD2
clone size: -
J gene: TRBJ2-4
CDR3 protein: CASSLAGTSGGAVAKNIQYF
CDR3 DNA: TGCGCCAGCAGCTTGGCAGGGACTAGCGGGGGGGCCGTAGCCAAAAACATTCAGTACTTC

V gene: TRBV19
D gene: -
clone size: few
J gene: TRBJ1-1
CDR3 protein: CASSLPGGMNEAFF
CDR3 DNA: TGTGCCAGTAGTCTCCCCGGGGGGATGAATGAAGCTTTCTTT

V gene: TRBV6-1
D gene: -
clone size: -
J gene: TRBJ1-1
CDR3 protein: CASSDPGGSNTEAFF
CDR3 DNA: TGTGCCAGCAGTGACCCCGGAGGGTCGAACACTGAAGCTTTCTTT

V gene: TRBV19
D gene: TRBD1
clone size: -
J gene: TRBJ2-7
CDR3 protein: CASTRTGEAYEQYF
CDR3 DNA: TGTGCCAGTACCCGGACAGGGGAGGCCTACGAGCAGTACTTC

V gene: TRBV3-1/TRBV3-2
D gene: -
clone size: -
J gene: TRBJ2-2
CDR3 protein: CASTETSLDTGELFF
CDR3 DNA: TGTGCCAGCACCGAGACTAGTTTGGACACCGGGGAGCTGTTTTTT

V gene: TRBV5-3
D gene: -
clone size: -
J gene: TRBJ2-2
CDR3 protein: CARSLAGADTGELFF
CDR3 DNA: TGTGCCAGAAGCTTGGCAGGGGCGGACACCGGGGAGCTGTTTTTT

V gene: TRBV10-2
D gene: -
clone size: -
J gene: TRBJ1-1
CDR3 protein: CASRSRVTSTEAFF
CDR3 DNA: TGCGCCAGCAGATCCCGGGTGACGAGCACTGAAGCTTTCTTT

V gene: TRBV28
D gene: TRBD1
clone size: -
J gene: TRBJ2-2
CDR3 protein: CASSLGIGGDRVNGELFF
CDR3 DNA: TGTGCCAGCAGTTTAGGTATTGGTGGAGACAGGGTGAACGGGGAGCTGTTTTTT

V gene: TRBV2
D gene: TRBD2
clone size: -
J gene: TRBJ2-3
CDR3 protein: CASSGEYTDTQYF
CDR3 DNA: TGTGCCAGTAGCGGGGAATACACAGATACGCAGTATTTT

V gene: TRBV5-6
D gene: -
clone size: -
J gene: TRBJ2-5
CDR3 protein: CASSSLGGQKETQYF
CDR3 DNA: TGTGCCAGCAGCTCGTTGGGTGGGCAGAAAGAGACCCAGTACTTC

V gene: TRBV5-8
D gene: -
clone size: -
J gene: TRBJ2-6
CDR3 protein: CASSPGNSGANVLTF
CDR3 DNA: TGTGCCAGCAGCCCGGGGAACTCTGGGGCCAACGTCCTGACTTTC